This T cell receptor (beta chain) was sequenced in a study of blood T cell repertoires in COVID-19. Study-level background: The samples span acute and convalescent COVID-19 from the United States, Italy and Spain. T cells, B-cell-depleted T cells, or PBMCs provided the cDNA or gDNA that served as material.

Per the authors' pipeline: Scientists estimated how many nucleated cells there were by amplifying reference gene primers. Method: immunoSEQ multiplex PCR; TCRdb's copy keeps in-frame clones and lacks some. V and J calls plus clone size are reproduced from that table; the DNA served to infer D and trimming. The sample holds some 320,000 clones, about 91% seen once. Trimming cost V 4 bases and J 3 bases; bases outside gene matches: 1. Germline loops: CDR1 SGHDT, CDR2 YYEEEE. CDR3 length: 13 amino acids. Sample: peripheral blood. The gene calls are TRBV5-6 and TRBJ1-2; 9 bases are shared with TRBD1. The TCR originated in a woman aged 25-40 years who had recovered from COVID-19. Here the CDR3 reads CASSRTGDYGYTF. The CDR3 nucleotides read TGTGCCAGCAGCCGGACAGGGGACTATGGCTACACCTTC.